Below, 29 T cell receptor beta chains from the same sample are listed, as sequenced in a study of Ad26.COV2.S vaccination and SARS-CoV-2 variants. The table came from immunoSEQ multiplex PCR; TCRdb's copy has only in-frame clones and leaves some out. Of 350,000 to 500,000 clones listed, 80% to 90% are singletons. Sample treatment: some 20 received Ad26.COV2.S at low or high dose, single or two shots; 5 received placebo; per-sample allocation not given. Sampling occurred on day 63 after the first vaccine or placebo injection. This specimen was peripheral blood, taken in a trial of Ad26.COV2.S vaccine versus placebo. These receptors originate from a person aged 18-60 years who received the Ad26.COV2.S COVID-19 vaccine or a placebo.

The rearrangement links TRBV7-9 to TRBJ1-4, with D uncertain. V shed 1 base and J shed 8 bases, with 11 bases lying between them. Germline loops: CDR1 SEHNR, CDR2 FQNEAQ (reference sequence). The CDR3 consists of 14 residues. CDR3 in DNA: TGTGCCAGCAGCTTAGTGGGAGTGGGGGAAAAACTGTTTTTT. It is translated as CASSLVGVGEKLFF.

The chain employs TRBV6-2 or TRBV6-3 and TRBJ1-2; 8 nucleotides line up with TRBD1. The CDR3 has 14 residues. In germline, CDR1 is MNHEY, CDR2 SVGEGT. The ends lost 6 bases at V and 8 bases at J; junction bases unmatched: 11. The CDR3 nucleotides are TGTGCCAGCAGCACTCGGACAGGGAGATTCGGCTACACCTTC. Translated: CASSTRTGRFGYTF.

V usage is TRBV9 and J usage is TRBJ2-5; TRBD2 agrees at 10 bases. The V segment lost 2 bases and the J segment 0 bases; nucleotides outside the gene matches: 7. Per the germline V gene, CDR1 is SGDLS and CDR2 is YYNGEE. The CDR3 runs 17 residues. The CDR3 loop is CASSVSSGRKYQETQYF. Here the CDR3 DNA reads TGTGCCAGCAGCGTTTCTAGCGGGAGAAAGTACCAAGAGACCCAGTACTTC.

This clone has a single count. The rearrangement links TRBV19 to TRBJ1-6, with a possible D match to TRBD1 (6 bases). V was shortened by 2 bases and J by 10 bases, with 12 bases between the two germline ends. Germline CDR1 LNHDA, CDR2 SQIVND (reference sequence). This CDR3 spans 14 amino acids. The CDR3 spells CASSIQGRESPLHF. As DNA, the CDR3 is TGTGCCAGTAGTATACAGGGGAGGGAATCACCCCTCCACTTT.

V and J are TRBV9 and TRBJ1-6; no reliable D call. Trimming shortened V by 4 bases and J by 10 bases, and 12 bases separated the two germline ends. The CDR3 is 13 residues long. CDR1 is SGDLS and CDR2 is YYNGEE in the germline V gene. The CDR3 DNA sequence: TGTGCCAGCAGCTCTGACGGGGTGTCACCCCTCCACTTT. Its translation: CASSSDGVSPLHF.

The chain employs TRBV10-3 and TRBJ2-1; D is undetermined. The ends were cut back, 3 bases at V and 5 bases at J, with 8 bases in the middle. The germline gives CDR1 ENHRY, CDR2 SYGVKD. The CDR3 is 13 residues long. The CDR3 DNA follows: TGTGCCATCAGTGATTCCCAGGACAATGAGCAGTTCTTC. Translating it yields CAISDSQDNEQFF.

The V call is TRBV5-1, the J call TRBJ1-1; D may be TRBD1 (6 bases). The CDR3 extends over 16 amino acids. With 0 bases removed from V and 0 bases from J, the gap between germline ends came to 12 bases. CDR1 is SGHRS, CDR2 YFSETQ, per germline. CDR3 sequence reads: CASSLEAGGLNTEAFF. The CDR3 region has the DNA TGCGCCAGCAGCTTGGAGGCCGGGGGGCTGAACACTGAAGCTTTCTTT. Combining the CDR3 with reference TRBV5-1 and TRBJ1-1 gives the whole variable domain KAGVTQTPRYLIKTRGQQVTLSCSPISGHRSVSWYQQTPGQGLQFLFEYFSETQRNKGNFPGRFSGRQFSNSRSEMNVSTLELGDSALYLCASSLEAGGLNTEAFFGQGTRLTVV.

The J gene is TRBJ1-6, the V gene TRBV19; no firm D call. V lost 3 bases and J lost 7, with 10 bases in between. The CDR3 is 14 amino acids. Germline V gives CDR1 LNHDA, CDR2 SQIVND (reference sequence). The DNA for the CDR3 is TGTGCCAGTAGTATTAAATCGGGGAATTCACCCCTCCACTTT. Amino acids: CASSIKSGNSPLHF.

The gene calls are TRBV28 and TRBJ1-1, with unresolved D. The germline V and J ends were trimmed by 6 bases and 4 bases, with 15 bases remaining between them. CDR1 MDHEN and CDR2 SYDVKM come from the germline V gene. The CDR3 is 14 amino acids. CDR3: CASSPTKESTEAFF. CDR3 nucleotides: TGTGCCAGCAGCCCTACTAAGGAGAGCACTGAAGCTTTCTTT. Filled out from reference TRBV28 and TRBJ1-1, the complete variable domain reads DVKVTQSSRYLVKRTGEKVFLECVQDMDHENMFWYRQDPGLGLRLIYFSYDVKMKEKGDIPEGYSVSREKKERFSLILESASTNQTSMYLCASSPTKESTEAFFGQGTRLTVV.

This rearrangement joins TRBV6-1 to TRBJ1-4; 9 nucleotides line up with TRBD1. Trimming cost V 3 bases and J 6 bases; bases outside gene matches: 5. The CDR3 extends over 15 amino acids. Germline values: CDR1 MNHNS, CDR2 SASEGT. The CDR3 is CASSDPDRGDEKLFF. The CDR3 DNA follows: TGTGCCAGCAGTGATCCGGACAGGGGCGATGAAAAACTGTTTTTT.

This chain connects TRBV24-1 to TRBJ2-2; D not certain. The V gene lost 2 bases and the J gene lost 3 bases, with 3 bases spanning the gap. CDR1 is KGHDR and CDR2 is SFDVKD in the germline V gene. The CDR3 consists of 13 residues. The CDR3 sequence: CATSDWDTGELFF. The CDR3 DNA is TGTGCCACCAGTGATTGGGACACCGGGGAGCTGTTTTTT.

The CDR3 region has the DNA TGTGCCAGCAGCCAACTCGACGGACTAGCGGGAAGCACAGATACGCAGTATTTT. Amino acids: CASSQLDGLAGSTDTQYF. This chain uses TRBV3-1 (or the pseudogene TRBV3-2) with TRBJ2-3; 12 nucleotides align to TRBD2. The germline V gene has CDR1 LGHDT and CDR2 YNNKEL (reference sequence). Trimming at V came to 2 bases and at J to 0 bases, leaving 6 bases not matched to a gene. The CDR3 is 18 residues long.

This chain links TRBV2 with TRBJ1-1; perhaps TRBD1 as D (5 bases). V dropped 6 bases and J dropped 6 bases, with 14 bases sitting between them. The CDR3 contains 13 residues. Germline CDR1 SNHLY, CDR2 FYNNEI. In nucleotides, the CDR3 is TGTGCCAGCAGCCTCGCGGGGGATGCTGAAGCTTTCTTT. Protein: CASSLAGDAEAFF.

The chain carries TRBV30 and TRBJ2-1, with 9 bases aligning to TRBD2. After removal of 5 bases from V and 6 bases from J, the junction contained 5 bases not matched to a gene. Germline lookup yields CDR1 GTSNPN and CDR2 SVGIG (reference sequence). CDR3 length: 13 residues. CDR3 DNA: TGTGCCTGGTCGCTAGCGGGGTTCAATGAGCAGTTCTTC. Its protein is CAWSLAGFNEQFF.

The chain carries TRBV7-3 and TRBJ1-6; the match to TRBD1 covers 8 bases. V lost 5 bases, J lost 9 bases, and 12 bases stayed unmatched. Germline CDR1 is SGHTA and CDR2 is FQGTGA. This CDR3 has 16 residues. CDR3 sequence (DNA): TGTGCCAGCAGCCCCGTACTCTGGGACAGGCGTTCACCCCTCCACTTT. Amino acids: CASSPVLWDRRSPLHF.

CDR3 nucleotides: TGTGCCAGCTCACCATATGGCGGGAGCACAGATACGCAGTATTTT. This encodes CASSPYGGSTDTQYF. This chain joins TRBV18 and TRBJ2-3; possible D gene TRBD2, 5 bases. CDR1 KGHSH and CDR2 LQKENI come from the germline V gene. This CDR3 comprises 15 residues. Trimming took off 2 bases at V and 0 bases at J, with 9 bases between the two ends.

The chain employs TRBV24-1 and TRBJ1-1; weak D call: TRBD1 (5 bases). This CDR3 spans 15 amino acids. Germline loops: CDR1 KGHDR, CDR2 SFDVKD. V was cut by 6 bases and J by 1 base, with 14 bases left in between. The CDR3 nucleotides are TGTGCCACCAGTTCAGCCAGGGAGACGAACACTGAAGCTTTCTTT. Amino acids: CATSSARETNTEAFF.

The V call is TRBV11-2, the J call TRBJ2-4; perhaps TRBD1 as D (5 bases). Germline V gene sequence: CDR1 SGHAT, CDR2 FQNNGV. The CDR3 loop spans 14 amino acids. Trimming stripped 0 bases from V and 6 bases from J, with 9 bases between. As DNA, the CDR3 is TGTGCCAGCAGCTTAGATCCCCAGGGAAACATTCAGTACTTC. Amino acid sequence: CASSLDPQGNIQYF.

This clone has only one observation. The chain employs TRBV18 and TRBJ1-1, with TRBD1 matching over 7 bases. The J segment lost 4 bases and the V segment lost 3 bases, leaving 8 bases of the junction unmatched. The CDR3 spans 15 residues. Germline values: CDR1 KGHSH, CDR2 LQKENI. CDR3 nucleotide sequence: TGTGCCAGCTCACCTTTGACAGGGTACGGCACTGAAGCTTTCTTT. Translating it yields CASSPLTGYGTEAFF.

This chain links TRBV7-2 with TRBJ1-1; 7 bases match TRBD1. The CDR3 is 14 residues long. Germline-derived CDR1 and CDR2 are SGHTA and FQGNSA. V was pared by 5 bases and J by 8 bases, with 11 bases of the junction left unmatched. CDR3 residues: CASSRYAGGLEAFF. CDR3 DNA sequence: TGTGCCAGCAGCCGCTATGCAGGGGGATTAGAAGCTTTCTTT.

The rearrangement uses TRBV5-1 and TRBJ2-2, with D unclear. CDR3 length: 15 residues. Germline V CDR1 and CDR2: SGHRS, YFSETQ. Trimming removed 0 bases from V and 2 bases from J, with 8 bases in between. The CDR3 is CASSLGATNTGELFF. CDR3 DNA: TGCGCCAGCAGCTTGGGGGCTACCAACACCGGGGAGCTGTTTTTT.

The chain joins TRBV7-2 to TRBJ2-7; TRBD2 matches 8 bases. The CDR3 contains 15 residues. Germline loops: CDR1 SGHTA, CDR2 FQGNSA. The J segment lost 7 bases and the V segment lost 4 bases, leaving 12 bases of the junction unmatched. CDR3 coding DNA: TGTGCCAGCAGCTCCCGCTCGGGGGGGGAGGGAGAGCAGTACGTC. It encodes CASSSRSGGEGEQYV.

The gene calls are TRBV4-3 and TRBJ1-2; D call uncertain. V was cut by 4 bases and J by 6 bases, with 21 bases left in between. The CDR3 consists of 16 residues. Germline-derived CDR1 and CDR2 are LGHNA and YSLEER. The CDR3 sequence: CASSRLSRSSYDGYTF. In DNA form, the CDR3 reads TGCGCCAGCAGCCGTCTGTCGCGGTCGTCCTATGATGGCTACACCTTC.

V and J are TRBV11-2 and TRBJ2-2; D might be TRBD2 (6 bases). The V and J ends lost 2 bases and 4 bases respectively, with 8 bases between them. The germline V gene encodes CDR1 SGHAT and CDR2 FQNNGV. CDR3 length equals 14 residues. In nucleotides, the CDR3 is TGTGCCAGCAGCTTAAGGAGGGCCACCGGGGAGCTGTTTTTT. Translation gives CASSLRRATGELFF.

Note on this clone: Other DNA sequences in the same sample also yield this CDR3. V and J are TRBV7-8 and TRBJ1-5; D is uncertain. Between the trimmed V and J ends, which lost 1 base and 2 bases, there was a span of 6 bases. The CDR3 sequence is 14 residues long. Germline CDR1 and CDR2: SGHVS and FQNEAQ. The DNA for the CDR3 is TGTGCCAGCAGCTTAGTGGACGGCAATCAGCCCCAGCATTTT. Protein product: CASSLVDGNQPQHF.

The CDR3 coding sequence is TGTGCCAGTAGCATGGGACAGGGGGCTATGAAGCCCCAGCATTTT. Translating gives CASSMGQGAMKPQHF. The chain couples TRBV19 to TRBJ1-5; 12 positions match TRBD1. The CDR3 covers 15 residues. CDR1 LNHDA and CDR2 SQIVND come from the germline V gene (reference sequence). Trimming took 6 bases from V and 8 from J; bases not matched to a gene: 8.

The J gene is TRBJ1-6, the V gene TRBV6-5; no clear D gene. The germline V and J ends were trimmed by 6 bases and 11 bases, with 20 bases remaining between them. Germline-derived CDR1 and CDR2 are MNHEY and SVGAGI. This CDR3 has 15 residues. In DNA form, the CDR3 reads TGTGCCAGCAGACCACGACCCCTGATCGGGACACCCCTCCACTTT. This encodes CASRPRPLIGTPLHF.

CDR3 in amino acids: CASSTYLSVHSYNEQFF. The CDR3 DNA reads TGTGCCAGCAGTACCTACCTGAGCGTCCACTCCTACAATGAGCAGTTCTTC. The chain links TRBV27 to TRBJ2-1; D gene uncertain. CDR3 size: 17 residues. CDR1 is MNHEY, CDR2 SMNVEV, per germline (reference sequence). Trimming left V 5 bases short and J 0 bases short, with 17 bases between.

This chain links TRBV5-8 with TRBJ2-5; no clear D. From germline, CDR1 is SGHTS and CDR2 YDEGEE. Deletions cut 1 base from V and 5 bases from J, with 9 bases between. The CDR3 is made up of 13 amino acids. The CDR3 is CASSLRSLETQYF. The DNA for the CDR3 is TGTGCCAGCAGCTTGAGATCCTTGGAGACCCAGTACTTC. The entire variable domain, with the rest obtained from reference TRBV5-8 and TRBJ2-5, is as follows: EAGVTQSPTHLIKTRGQQATLRCSPISGHTSVYWYQQALGLGLQFLLWYDEGEERNRGNFPPRFSGRQFPNYSSELNVNALELEDSALYLCASSLRSLETQYFGPGTRLLVL.